A single sample gave rise to the 28 T cell receptor beta chains below, sequenced in a study of T-cell reconstitution after alpha-beta-depleted transplantation in children. Researchers prepared the TCRbeta library using unique molecular identifiers, the study reports. TCRdb recomputed calls from the PCR reads with MiXCR, one row per CDR3 protein. The sample has 250,000 to 350,000 distinct CDR3 sequences, about 10% seen once. The material sequenced was PBMCs from the stem cell graft donor, taken from the stem cell graft. The receptors shown here come from a human donor who donated a stem cell graft to a child with SCID.

Written as DNA, the CDR3 is TGCAGTGCTAGAGAGACGGGGACAGCCGAGCAGTTCTTC. This codes for CSARETGTAEQFF. This chain links TRBV20-1 with TRBJ2-1, with TRBD1 matching 7 bases. Trimming took 0 bases from V and 10 from J; bases not matched to a gene: 6. The germline V gene has CDR1 DFQATT and CDR2 SNEGSKA (reference sequence). This CDR3 is built from 13 residues.

This clonotype was detected many times. The J gene is TRBJ2-7, the V gene TRBV6-5; 7 positions match TRBD1. Trimming at V came to 0 bases and at J to 2 bases, leaving 1 base not matched to a gene. Germline V gene sequence: CDR1 MNHEY, CDR2 SVGAGI. The CDR3 length is 14 residues. The CDR3 DNA sequence: TGTGCCAGCAGTTACTCGGGGACAGCCTACGAGCAGTACTTC. It specifies CASSYSGTAYEQYF.

This clonotype was observed a handful of times. J is TRBJ2-1 and V is TRBV4-2; the match to TRBD1 covers 8 bases. The V segment lost 0 bases and the J segment 8 bases; nucleotides outside the gene matches: 6. The germline CDR1 and CDR2 sequences are LGHNA and YNFKEQ. The CDR3 length is 15 residues. The CDR3 loop reads CASSQDQGASHEQFF. The CDR3 DNA follows: TGTGCCAGCAGCCAAGACCAGGGGGCATCCCATGAGCAGTTCTTC.

The gene calls are TRBV5-1 and TRBJ2-3; D is perhaps TRBD2 (5 bases). The CDR3 totals 14 residues. The germline CDR1 and CDR2 sequences are SGHRS and YFSETQ. Trimming stripped 4 bases from V and 5 bases from J, with 14 bases between. CDR3 amino acids: CASSSRSAGDTQYF. The DNA for the CDR3 is TGCGCCAGCAGCAGCAGATCGGCGGGAGATACGCAGTATTTT.

The chain recombines TRBV10-3 with TRBJ1-1, with D possibly being TRBD1 (6 bases). The CDR3 loop spans 15 amino acids. Germline CDR1 is ENHRY and CDR2 is SYGVKD. Trimming left V 0 bases short and J 7 bases short, with 15 bases between. In DNA, the CDR3 is TGTGCCATCAGTGAGTCAGGGGGGGTTGAGGGTGAAGCTTTCTTT. This encodes CAISESGGVEGEAFF.

The chain recombines TRBV29-1 with TRBJ1-6; possibly TRBD1 for D (6 bases). The germline V gene encodes CDR1 SQVTM and CDR2 ANQGSEA. This CDR3 is built from 13 residues. V lost 4 bases and J lost 5, with 9 bases in between. CDR3: CSVADRDNSPLHF. CDR3 sequence (DNA): TGCAGCGTTGCGGACAGAGATAATTCACCCCTCCACTTT.

At least ten counts were recorded for this clonotype. The chain uses TRBV14 and TRBJ2-1; 11 bases agree with TRBD2. Germline V CDR1 and CDR2: SGHDN, FVKESK. With 4 bases clipped from V and 2 bases from J, the junction kept 7 bases outside the gene matches. This CDR3 contains 17 residues. The CDR3 nucleotides read TGTGCCAGCAGCCTCCTAACTAGCGGGGGAGCCTACAATGAGCAGTTCTTC. Amino acids: CASSLLTSGGAYNEQFF.

This clonotype was detected many times. This chain links TRBV20-1 with TRBJ2-1; 10 bases align to TRBD2. CDR1 and CDR2 from the germline V gene are DFQATT and SNEGSKA (reference sequence). V was clipped by 3 bases and J by 5 bases; unmatched bases: 7. The CDR3 is made up of 15 amino acids. For the CDR3, the DNA is TGCAGTGCTAGCCCGCTAGCGGGGGAAGACAATGAGCAGTTCTTC. Translating it yields CSASPLAGEDNEQFF.

The chain recombines TRBV10-3 with TRBJ2-3, with a possible D match to TRBD1 (5 bases). The CDR3 loop spans 14 amino acids. Trimming stripped 5 bases from V and 6 bases from J, with 15 bases between. Germline CDR1 is ENHRY and CDR2 is SYGVKD. This chain's CDR3 is CAISLQGGQDTQYF. The CDR3, as DNA: TGTGCCATCAGTCTCCAGGGTGGGCAGGATACGCAGTATTTT.

Ten or more counts support this clonotype. V and J are TRBV12-3 or TRBV12-4 and TRBJ1-1; D is ambiguous. The V and J ends lost 6 bases and 2 bases respectively, with 16 bases between them. The CDR3 runs to 15 residues. In DNA form, the CDR3 reads TGTGCCAGCAGATCTATTGTCCCGGGTAACACTGAAGCTTTCTTT. Translated, it gives CASRSIVPGNTEAFF.

This chain connects TRBV5-1 to TRBJ2-2, with a possible D match to TRBD1 (6 bases). CDR3 length: 15 residues. Germline CDR1 SGHRS, CDR2 YFSETQ. Trimming pared 4 bases from V and 1 base from J, leaving 11 bases between. The CDR3 DNA follows: TGCGCCAGCAGCCCCGGGACATTGAACACCGGGGAGCTGTTTTTT. This encodes CASSPGTLNTGELFF.

The chain combines TRBV29-1 with TRBJ2-1; a possible D gene is TRBD1 (6 bases). The CDR3 has 12 residues. Germline CDR1 reads SQVTM; CDR2 reads ANQGSEA. V lost 6 bases, J lost 9 bases, and 15 bases lay in between. The CDR3 DNA sequence: TGCAGCGTGGGACATCCTCTTGGTGAGCAGTTCTTC. Protein product: CSVGHPLGEQFF.

Only a few counts were recorded for this clonotype. V gene TRBV9 combines with J gene TRBJ1-2; D unresolved. This CDR3 has 15 amino acids. V was cut by 0 bases and J by 8 bases, with 17 bases left in between. CDR1 SGDLS and CDR2 YYNGEE come from the germline V gene. The CDR3 protein is CASSVVREPVSGYTF. The CDR3 DNA reads as TGTGCCAGCAGCGTAGTGAGGGAACCCGTCTCCGGCTACACCTTC. Full variable domain (missing parts from reference TRBV9 and TRBJ1-2): DSGVTQTPKHLITATGQRVTLRCSPRSGDLSVYWYQQSLDQGLQFLIQYYNGEERAKGNILERFSAQQFPDLHSELNLSSLELGDSALYFCASSVVREPVSGYTFGSGTRLTVV.

The V gene is TRBV10-3, the J gene TRBJ2-3, with D possibly being TRBD1 (6 bases). From germline, CDR1 is ENHRY and CDR2 SYGVKD. The ends were cut back, 8 bases at V and 10 bases at J, with 19 bases in the middle. The CDR3 extends over 13 amino acids. The chain's CDR3 is CAIQSRDTEAQYF. CDR3 coding DNA: TGTGCCATCCAATCCCGGGACACCGAGGCGCAGTATTTT.

CDR3 sequence: CASSETGTDYEQYF. In DNA, the CDR3 is TGTGCCAGCAGCGAGACAGGGACGGACTACGAGCAGTACTTC. The chain employs TRBV5-5 and TRBJ2-7, with 7 bases that match TRBD1. The J segment lost 3 bases and the V segment lost 4 bases, leaving 7 bases of the junction unmatched. In germline, CDR1 is SGHKS, CDR2 YYEKEE (reference sequence). CDR3 size: 14 residues. Using reference TRBV5-5 and TRBJ2-7 for the parts outside the CDR3, the full variable domain is DAGVTQSPTHLIKTRGQQVTLRCSPISGHKSVSWYQQVLGQGPQFIFQYYEKEERGRGNFPDRFSARQFPNYSSELNVNALLLGDSALYLCASSETGTDYEQYFGPGTRLTVT.

In this sample, this clonotype turned up many times. This chain joins TRBV4-1 and TRBJ1-1; TRBD1 might be the D (5 bases). The V end lost 0 bases, the J end lost 5 bases, and 13 bases lay between the germline ends. The germline CDR1 and CDR2 sequences are MGHRA and YSYEKL. The CDR3 spans 15 residues. The CDR3 loop reads CASSQDGAGWTEAFF. In DNA form, the CDR3 reads TGCGCCAGCAGCCAAGATGGGGCGGGATGGACTGAAGCTTTCTTT.

The J gene is TRBJ2-1, the V gene TRBV5-6; TRBD2 aligns across 11 bases. CDR3 size: 15 residues. Germline loops: CDR1 SGHDT, CDR2 YYEEEE. J was trimmed by 4 bases and V by 4 bases; bases with no gene match: 4. This CDR3 is CASSRLAGLYNEQFF. The DNA of the CDR3 is TGTGCCAGCAGCCGACTAGCGGGGCTATACAATGAGCAGTTCTTC.

This clonotype has a handful of counts. As DNA, the CDR3 is TGCGCCAGCAGCGCGGACCGCGGCAGGGTGACTGAAGCTTTCTTT. Protein sequence: CASSADRGRVTEAFF. V gene TRBV5-1 combines with J gene TRBJ1-1; D may be TRBD1 (5 bases). The CDR3 covers 15 residues. Germline loops: CDR1 SGHRS, CDR2 YFSETQ. V was trimmed by 4 bases and J by 5 bases, leaving 18 bases between them.

J is TRBJ2-2 and V is TRBV10-1; the D is unclear. This CDR3 is built from 15 residues. In germline, CDR1 is WNHNN, CDR2 SYGVQD (reference sequence). Trimming pared 4 bases from V and 0 bases from J, leaving 9 bases between. CDR3 DNA sequence: TGCGCCAGCAGTGTGAAAGGCTCGAACACCGGGGAGCTGTTTTTT. It translates to CASSVKGSNTGELFF.

The chain carries TRBV11-2 and TRBJ1-6, with 10 bases fitting TRBD1. This CDR3 contains 15 residues. Germline CDR1 is SGHAT and CDR2 is FQNNGV. The ends lost 5 bases at V and 9 bases at J; junction bases unmatched: 7. Here the CDR3 DNA reads TGTGCCAGCAGCCCTCGGACAGGGGGTTTTTCACCCCTCCACTTT. This gives the protein CASSPRTGGFSPLHF.

The CDR3 DNA sequence: TGCAGCGCGCGACTAGCGGGGGGGAATGAGCAGTTCTTC. This translates into CSARLAGGNEQFF. The rearrangement uses TRBV29-1 and TRBJ2-1; 14 bases line up with TRBD2. The CDR3 sequence is 13 residues long. V gave up 7 bases and J gave up 7 bases; unmatched junction bases: 3. Germline loops: CDR1 SQVTM, CDR2 ANQGSEA.

This clonotype was counted at least ten times. The chain is built from TRBV12-3 or TRBV12-4 and TRBJ1-1; D is uncertain. The CDR3 sequence is 14 residues long. The ends were cut back, 6 bases at V and 1 base at J, with 12 bases in the middle. CDR3 residues: CASSPAQSNTEAFF. The CDR3 DNA reads as TGTGCCAGCAGCCCCGCCCAGTCGAACACTGAAGCTTTCTTT.

The V and J genes are TRBV7-9 and TRBJ2-1, with a tentative D call TRBD1 (6 bases). V was clipped by 0 bases and J by 7 bases, with 16 bases between them. CDR1 and CDR2 (germline): SEHNR, FQNEAQ (reference sequence). The CDR3 runs to 16 residues. CDR3 sequence reads: CASSLAGQGIRNEQFF. The CDR3 nucleotides are TGTGCCAGCAGCTTAGCGGGTCAGGGGATTCGTAATGAGCAGTTCTTC.

This clonotype occurred a few times. This chain links TRBV7-2 with TRBJ1-5; D gene ambiguous. Trimming stripped 5 bases from V and 4 bases from J, with 6 bases between. The germline V gene encodes CDR1 SGHTA and CDR2 FQGNSA. The CDR3 runs to 12 residues. CDR3 bases: TGTGCCAGCAGCCGGGTTAATCAGCCCCAGCATTTT. Translation: CASSRVNQPQHF.

This clonotype was counted ten times or more. The chain couples TRBV10-2 to TRBJ2-1; D gene unclear. V was trimmed by 3 bases and J by 7 bases, leaving 4 bases between them. The CDR3 is 11 amino acids. CDR1 is WSHSY and CDR2 is SAAADI in the germline V gene. CDR3 DNA: TGCGCCAGCAGTGACAGAAATGAGCAGTTCTTC. Its translation is CASSDRNEQFF.

This clonotype appeared a few times. The chain recombines TRBV12-3 or TRBV12-4 with TRBJ2-3; TRBD1 matches at 7 bases. CDR3 length: 16 residues. The V and J ends lost 1 base and 0 bases, in that order; junction bases with no gene match: 4. CDR3 residues: CASSLGAGGSTDTQYF. In DNA form, the CDR3 reads TGTGCCAGCAGTTTAGGTGCAGGGGGAAGCACAGATACGCAGTATTTT.

This clonotype was detected a few times. The rearrangement joins TRBV9 to TRBJ2-1, with 8 bases that match TRBD1. The CDR3 extends over 15 amino acids. From germline, CDR1 is SGDLS and CDR2 YYNGEE. The V gene end was trimmed by 0 bases and the J gene end by 8 bases; junction bases not matched to a gene: 7. CDR3 DNA: TGTGCCAGCAGCGTAGGACAGGGGTTAGGCGATGAGCAGTTCTTC. It specifies CASSVGQGLGDEQFF.

The V and J genes are TRBV12-3 or TRBV12-4 and TRBJ1-5; D is uncertain. The CDR3 is 15 residues long. Trimming stripped 3 bases from V and 0 bases from J, with 9 bases between. CDR3 in amino acids: CASSFGRNSNQPQHF. In nucleotides, the CDR3 is TGTGCCAGCAGTTTTGGACGGAATAGCAATCAGCCCCAGCATTTT.